The 15 T cell receptor beta chains below were found in one sample sequenced in a study of T cells in Graves' hyperthyroidism and ophthalmopathy. Researchers amplified the TCR beta CDR3 regions from RNA transcripts. First-round RT-PCR targeting the TCR CDR3 was performed with the HTBI primer set. One entry per CDR3 protein results from TCRdb running MiXCR on the multiplex PCR reads. There are more than 550,000 distinct CDR3 sequences in the sample; about 45% occur only once, and roughly 7.2% lies in the top ten. What was sequenced was peripheral blood or thyroid tissue (not recorded which). Receptor source: an adult man with Graves' disease, either hyperthyroidism or ophthalmopathy (not recorded which).

This clonotype occurred many times. The chain combines TRBV24-1 with TRBJ2-6; 10 positions match TRBD2. Germline V gene lookup returns CDR1 KGHDR and CDR2 SFDVKD. Trimming removed 5 bases from V and 0 bases from J; junction bases left unmatched: 6. CDR3 length: 18 amino acids. CDR3 in amino acids: CATSGTSGASSGANVLTF. The CDR3 nucleotides are TGTGCCACCAGTGGAACTAGCGGGGCTTCCTCTGGGGCCAACGTCCTGACTTTC.

In this sample, this clonotype turned up once. This clone may be a read error of a much larger clone one base away. V gene TRBV7-2 combines with J gene TRBJ2-7; D is perhaps TRBD2 (6 bases). Germline lookup yields CDR1 SGHTA and CDR2 FQGNSA. The CDR3 sequence is 14 residues long. CDR3 residues: CASSPRRDSYEQSF. The CDR3 DNA reads TGTGCCAGCAGTCCACGGCGGGACTCCTACGAGCAGTCCTTC.

The chain couples TRBV19 to TRBJ1-2, with a tentative D call TRBD1 (5 bases). The germline V gene encodes CDR1 LNHDA and CDR2 SQIVND (reference sequence). Trimming pared 1 base from V and 0 bases from J, leaving 9 bases between. The CDR3 has 15 amino acids. The CDR3 loop is CASSIAREANYGYTF. Here the CDR3 DNA reads TGTGCCAGTAGTATAGCCAGGGAAGCTAACTATGGCTACACCTTC.

This clonotype was observed at least ten times. This rearrangement joins TRBV25-1 to TRBJ1-3, with a tentative D call TRBD1 (5 bases). The CDR3 is 16 amino acids. Trimming stripped 0 bases from V and 4 bases from J, with 13 bases between. Germline V CDR1 and CDR2: MGHDK, SYGVNS. The CDR3 bases are TGTGCCAGCAGTGAATATCTCGGGGGATCCGGAAACACCATATATTTT. This translates into CASSEYLGGSGNTIYF.

At least ten counts were recorded for this clonotype. The chain is built from TRBV7-2 and TRBJ2-2; perhaps TRBD1 as D (6 bases). Trimming shortened V by 1 base and J by 6 bases, and 9 bases separated the two germline ends. This CDR3 comprises 14 residues. Germline V gene sequence: CDR1 SGHTA, CDR2 FQGNSA. CDR3 in amino acids: CASSLGPGAGELFF. CDR3 nucleotides: TGTGCCAGCAGCTTAGGCCCAGGGGCCGGGGAGCTGTTTTTT.

The chain combines TRBV6-6 with TRBJ1-3, with no clear D. The CDR3 runs 16 residues. The V and J ends lost 2 bases and 0 bases respectively, with 11 bases between them. From germline, CDR1 is MNHNY and CDR2 SVGAGI (reference sequence). Here the CDR3 DNA reads TGTGCCAGCAGTTACGGGCAGAAGAGCTCTGGAAACACCATATATTTT. Translation: CASSYGQKSSGNTIYF.

This clonotype has at least ten counts. J is TRBJ1-5 and V is TRBV5-6; D is undetermined. Germline V lookup: CDR1 SGHDT, CDR2 YYEEEE. V was clipped by 2 bases and J by 5 bases, with 8 bases between them. This CDR3 is built from 13 residues. CDR3 in amino acids: CASSLQLDQPQHF. The CDR3 DNA reads TGTGCCAGCAGCTTACAACTGGATCAGCCCCAGCATTTT.

This clonotype has just a few counts. Given the absence of the conserved phenylalanine or tryptophan at the CDR3 end, a read error is likely. Because the CDR3's place on the DNA is in doubt, the DNA is left out and the CDR3 is given as listed by TCRdb. The CDR3 loop is CSVDGGSGT. This chain connects TRBV29-1 to TRBJ2-5. CDR1 is SQVTM, CDR2 ANQGSEA, per germline. The CDR3 is 9 amino acids in total, end residues counted.

This clonotype was recorded a few times. The J gene is TRBJ1-2, the V gene TRBV2; D not certain. There are 15 residues in the CDR3. V lost 1 base, J lost 1 base, and 10 bases lay in between. Germline V gene data show CDR1 as SNHLY and CDR2 as FYNNEI. DNA of the CDR3: TGTGCCAGCAGTGAAGAGAAGGCGAATAACTATGGCTACACCTTC. It encodes CASSEEKANNYGYTF.

This clonotype has just a few counts. This rearrangement joins TRBV5-1 to TRBJ1-6; 9 bases match TRBD1. Unmatched junction bases numbered 5, after V lost 1 base and J lost 9 bases. Germline-derived CDR1 and CDR2 are SGHRS and YFSETQ. This CDR3 spans 15 amino acids. The CDR3 DNA reads TGCGCCAGCAGCTTGAACAGGGGGCTGGGTTCACCCCTCCACTTT. It is translated as CASSLNRGLGSPLHF.

This chain uses TRBV20-1 with TRBJ2-6; D gene ambiguous. Germline loops: CDR1 DFQATT, CDR2 SNEGSKA (reference sequence). V lost 1 base to trimming and J lost 5 bases, with 6 bases between them. There are 13 residues in the CDR3. The CDR3 sequence: CSARAARANVLTF. In DNA, the CDR3 is TGCAGTGCTAGAGCCGCCAGGGCCAACGTCCTGACTTTC.

In the case of this clonotype: This may arise from a read error, as a much more abundant clone is one base away. This chain links TRBV20-1 with TRBJ2-5; either TRBD1 or TRBD2 may supply D (6 bases each). CDR1 is DFQATT and CDR2 is SNEGSKA in the germline V gene (reference sequence). Trimming cost V 5 bases and J 10 bases, with 17 bases left between them. The CDR3 covers 12 residues. The CDR3 bases are TGCAGTGCTGGGGGGACACCCCACATCCAGTACTTC. It encodes CSAGGTPHIQYF.

This clonotype came up many times. This chain links TRBV7-9 with TRBJ2-7; D uncertain. This CDR3 is built from 12 residues. In germline, CDR1 is SEHNR, CDR2 FQNEAQ (reference sequence). V shed 5 bases and J shed 2 bases, with 7 bases lying between them. CDR3: CASSPGAYEQYF. CDR3 coding DNA: TGTGCCAGCAGCCCAGGAGCCTACGAGCAGTACTTC.

This clonotype was counted only a few times. This chain links TRBV5-1 with TRBJ2-7; D is tentatively TRBD1 or TRBD2 (5 bases each). From germline, CDR1 is SGHRS and CDR2 YFSETQ. Trimming shortened V by 5 bases and J by 3 bases, and 15 bases separated the two germline ends. This CDR3 has 14 amino acids. CDR3 region: CASRREWGVYEQYF. The DNA for the CDR3 is TGCGCCAGCAGACGGGAATGGGGCGTCTACGAGCAGTACTTC.

At least ten counts were recorded for this clonotype. The chain has TRBV7-9 and TRBJ2-7; no definite D call. The CDR3 has 12 residues. Deletions cut 3 bases from V and 7 bases from J, with 10 bases between. Germline CDR1 is SEHNR and CDR2 is FQNEAQ (reference sequence). This chain's CDR3 is CASSLGNLEQYF. The DNA for the CDR3 is TGTGCCAGCAGCTTGGGTAACTTGGAGCAGTACTTC. Full variable domain (remainder filled in from reference TRBV7-9 and TRBJ2-7): DTGVSQNPRHKITKRGQNVTFRCDPISEHNRLYWYRQTLGQGPEFLTYFQNEAQLEKSRLLSDRFSAERPKGSFSTLEIQRTEQGDSAMYLCASSLGNLEQYFGPGTRLTVT.